The entry below gives a single T cell receptor beta chain sequence along with its context. The junction departs from the called germline gene at one end, perhaps through a read error. Some clones are missing from TCRdb's copy, which holds only in-frame ones; the method was immunoSEQ multiplex PCR. Of approximately 120,000 clones listed, roughly nine tenths were seen once; the top ten hold roughly 7%. The data originate from a study of T cell responses to AZD1222 COVID-19 vaccine. Per germline, CDR1 SNHLY and CDR2 FYNNEI. This CDR3 has 14 residues. The specimen was peripheral blood, collected on day 0 of AZD1222 vaccination. V and J are TRBV2 and TRBJ1-5, with a possible D match to TRBD1 (6 bases). This TCR was recovered from an adult in good health. CDR3: CASTRDIPNLPVKF. CDR3 nucleotides: TGTGCCAGCACCCGGGACATCCCCAATCTCCCCGTAAAATTT. Using reference TRBV2 and TRBJ1-5 for the parts outside the CDR3, the full variable domain is EPEVTQTPSHQVTQMGQEVILRCVPISNHLYFYWYRQILGQKVEFLVSFYNNEISEKSEIFDDQFSVERPDGSNFTLKIRSTKLEDSAMYFCASTRDIPNLPVKFGDGTRLSIL.